This TCR beta chain was documented in a study of CD8 T cells in ankylosing spondylitis. Whole-study results and caveats: CD8+ by phenotype, disease-linked clones were relatively rare in peripheral blood. Made up of under ten highly homologous variants, a TCR beta motif appeared characteristic of ankylosing spondylitis blood. Past research had described some motif variants in reactive arthritis synovial fluid and blood.

A single record per CDR3 protein comes from TCRdb applying MiXCR to the 5' RACE reads. This sample has around 220,000 distinct CDR3 sequences, with approximately 20% found just once. A note on this clonotype: As yet, its antigen is unknown.

The germline CDR1 and CDR2 sequences are MNHEY and SMNVEV (reference sequence). The V end lost 11 bases, the J end lost 5 bases, and 13 bases lay between the germline ends. This CDR3 comprises 12 residues. Specimen: blood, either unsorted or a sorted T cell fraction (not recorded which). The chain employs TRBV27 and TRBJ2-1; D is uncertain. The TCR comes from a male donor with ankylosing spondylitis. The chain's CDR3 is CACGEIDNEQFF. In DNA, the CDR3 is TGTGCCTGCGGAGAGATCGACAATGAGCAGTTCTTC.